This T cell receptor (beta chain) was sequenced for a study of CD8 T cells in ankylosing spondylitis. Regarding the study as a whole: It appeared that ankylosing spondylitis blood was characterized by a TCR beta motif of under ten highly homologous variants. From matched ankylosing spondylitis synovial fluid, disease-linked clones were reportedly recovered at significantly enriched levels. There were earlier reports of some motif variants in reactive arthritis synovial fluid and blood.

This clonotype was detected only a few times. Its target is not known. This CDR3 has 14 amino acids. Trimming left V 0 bases short and J 2 bases short, with 6 bases between. Germline loops: CDR1 KGHSH, CDR2 LQKENI. From the 5' RACE reads, TCRdb called clonotypes with MiXCR, one entry per CDR3 protein. The data show around 770,000 distinct CDR3 sequences, with 10% to 15% seen just once and under 0.6% held by the top ten. The TCR originated in a male donor with ankylosing spondylitis. Source material: blood, either unsorted or a sorted T cell fraction (not recorded which). This chain joins TRBV18 and TRBJ2-3; D is uncertain. The CDR3 DNA is TGTGCCAGCTCACCACCCTTTAACACAGATACGCAGTATTTT. It yields the protein CASSPPFNTDTQYF.